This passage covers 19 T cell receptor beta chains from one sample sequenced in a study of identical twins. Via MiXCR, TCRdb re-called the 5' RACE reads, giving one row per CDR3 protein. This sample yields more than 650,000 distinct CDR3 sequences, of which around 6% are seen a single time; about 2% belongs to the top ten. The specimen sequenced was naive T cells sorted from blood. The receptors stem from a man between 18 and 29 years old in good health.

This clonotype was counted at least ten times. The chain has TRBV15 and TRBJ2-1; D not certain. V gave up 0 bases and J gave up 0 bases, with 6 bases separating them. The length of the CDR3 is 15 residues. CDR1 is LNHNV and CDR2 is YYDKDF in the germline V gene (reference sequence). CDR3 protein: CATSRELSSYNEQFF. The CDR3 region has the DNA TGTGCCACCAGCAGAGAGCTAAGCTCCTACAATGAGCAGTTCTTC.

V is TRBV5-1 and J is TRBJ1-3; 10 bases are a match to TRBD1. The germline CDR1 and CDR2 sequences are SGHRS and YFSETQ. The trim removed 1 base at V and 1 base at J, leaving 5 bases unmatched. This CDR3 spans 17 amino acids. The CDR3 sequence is CASSLLGTGVSGNTIYF. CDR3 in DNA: TGCGCCAGCAGCTTGTTGGGGACAGGGGTGTCTGGAAACACCATATATTTT.

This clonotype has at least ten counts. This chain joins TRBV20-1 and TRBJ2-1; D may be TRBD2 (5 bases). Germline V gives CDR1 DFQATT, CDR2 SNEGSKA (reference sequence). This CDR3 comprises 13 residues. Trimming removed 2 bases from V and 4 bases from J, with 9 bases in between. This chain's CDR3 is CSARRDPYNEQFF. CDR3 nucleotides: TGCAGTGCTAGACGGGATCCGTACAATGAGCAGTTCTTC.

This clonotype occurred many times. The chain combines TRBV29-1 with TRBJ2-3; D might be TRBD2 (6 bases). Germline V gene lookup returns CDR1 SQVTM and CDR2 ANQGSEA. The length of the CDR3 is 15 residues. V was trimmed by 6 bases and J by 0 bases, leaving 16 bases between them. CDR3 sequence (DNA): TGCAGCGTCGCCTTAGCGGAGACTAGCACAGATACGCAGTATTTT. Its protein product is CSVALAETSTDTQYF.

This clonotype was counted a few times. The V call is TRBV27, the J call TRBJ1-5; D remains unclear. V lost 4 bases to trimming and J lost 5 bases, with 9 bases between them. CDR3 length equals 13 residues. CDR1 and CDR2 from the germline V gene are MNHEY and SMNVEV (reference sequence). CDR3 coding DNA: TGTGCCAGCAGTTGGGGTGCGCATCAGCCCCAGCATTTT. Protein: CASSWGAHQPQHF.

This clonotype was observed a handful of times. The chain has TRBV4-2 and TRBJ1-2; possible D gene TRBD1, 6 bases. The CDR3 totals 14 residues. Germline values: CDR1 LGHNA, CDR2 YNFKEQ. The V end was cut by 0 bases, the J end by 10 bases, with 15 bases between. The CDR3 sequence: CASSQEPPGQLYTF. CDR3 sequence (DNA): TGTGCCAGCAGCCAAGAGCCCCCCGGACAGCTCTACACCTTC.

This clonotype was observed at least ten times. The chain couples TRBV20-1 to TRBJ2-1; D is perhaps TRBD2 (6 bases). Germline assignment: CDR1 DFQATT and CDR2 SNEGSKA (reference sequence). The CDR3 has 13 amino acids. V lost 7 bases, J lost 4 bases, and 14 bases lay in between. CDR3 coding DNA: TGCAGTGTCGGGACTGAACAATACAATGAGCAGTTCTTC. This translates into CSVGTEQYNEQFF.

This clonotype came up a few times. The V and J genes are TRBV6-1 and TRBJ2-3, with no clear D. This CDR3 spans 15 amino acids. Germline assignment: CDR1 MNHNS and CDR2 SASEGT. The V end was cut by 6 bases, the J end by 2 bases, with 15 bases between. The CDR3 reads CASSPYVTATDTQYF. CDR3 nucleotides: TGTGCCAGCAGCCCTTACGTCACAGCCACAGATACGCAGTATTTT.

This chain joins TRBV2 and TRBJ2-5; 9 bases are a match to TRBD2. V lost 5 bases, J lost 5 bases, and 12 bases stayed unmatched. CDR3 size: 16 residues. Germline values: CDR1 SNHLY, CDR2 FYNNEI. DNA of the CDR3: TGTGCCAGCAGTCCCCCCGGGCGGGAGGGCCGCGAGACCCAGTACTTC. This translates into CASSPPGREGRETQYF.

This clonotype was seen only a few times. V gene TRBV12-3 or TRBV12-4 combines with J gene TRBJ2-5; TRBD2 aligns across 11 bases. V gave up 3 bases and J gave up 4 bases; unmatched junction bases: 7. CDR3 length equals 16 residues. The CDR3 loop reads CASSFASGRQAETQYF. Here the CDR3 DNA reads TGTGCCAGCAGTTTTGCTAGCGGGAGGCAGGCAGAGACCCAGTACTTC.

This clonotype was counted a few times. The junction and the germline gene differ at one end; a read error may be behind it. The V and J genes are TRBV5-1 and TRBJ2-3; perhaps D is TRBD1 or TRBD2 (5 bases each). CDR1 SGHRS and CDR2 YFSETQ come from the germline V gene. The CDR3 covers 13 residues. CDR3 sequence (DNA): TGCGCCAGCAGCTGGGGGTCCACAGGTACGCAGTATTTT. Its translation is CASSWGSTGTQYF.

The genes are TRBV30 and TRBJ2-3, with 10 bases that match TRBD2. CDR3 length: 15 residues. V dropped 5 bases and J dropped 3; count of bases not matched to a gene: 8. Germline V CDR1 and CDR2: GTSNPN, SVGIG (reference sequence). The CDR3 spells CAWAGTSVQTDTQYF. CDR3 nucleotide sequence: TGTGCCTGGGCCGGGACTAGCGTTCAAACAGATACGCAGTATTTT.

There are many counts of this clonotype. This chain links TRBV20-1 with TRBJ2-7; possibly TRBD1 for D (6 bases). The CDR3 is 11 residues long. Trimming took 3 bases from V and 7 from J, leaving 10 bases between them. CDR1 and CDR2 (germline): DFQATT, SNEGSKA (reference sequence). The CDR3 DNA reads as TGCAGTGCTAGGAGAACAGGGGAGCAGTACGTC. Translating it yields CSARRTGEQYV.

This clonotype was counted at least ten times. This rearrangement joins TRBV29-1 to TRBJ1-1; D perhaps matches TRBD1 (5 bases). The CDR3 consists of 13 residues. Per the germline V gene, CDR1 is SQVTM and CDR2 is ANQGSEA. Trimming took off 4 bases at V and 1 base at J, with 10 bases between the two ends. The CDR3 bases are TGCAGCGTTGGGGGCAGACAGAACACTGAAGCTTTCTTT. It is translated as CSVGGRQNTEAFF.

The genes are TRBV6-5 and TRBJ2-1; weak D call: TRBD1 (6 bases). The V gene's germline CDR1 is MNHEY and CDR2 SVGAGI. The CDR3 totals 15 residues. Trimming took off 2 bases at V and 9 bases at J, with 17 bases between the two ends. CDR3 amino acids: CASSYGQGLMGEQFF. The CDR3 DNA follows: TGTGCCAGCAGTTACGGCCAGGGGCTGATGGGTGAGCAGTTCTTC.

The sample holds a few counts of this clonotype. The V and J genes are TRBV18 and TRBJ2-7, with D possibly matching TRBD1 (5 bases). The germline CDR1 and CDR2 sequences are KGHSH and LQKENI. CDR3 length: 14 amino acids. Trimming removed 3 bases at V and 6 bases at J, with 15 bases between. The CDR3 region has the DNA TGTGCCAGCTCACCGTACCAGGGAATCAGCGAGCAGTACTTC. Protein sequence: CASSPYQGISEQYF.

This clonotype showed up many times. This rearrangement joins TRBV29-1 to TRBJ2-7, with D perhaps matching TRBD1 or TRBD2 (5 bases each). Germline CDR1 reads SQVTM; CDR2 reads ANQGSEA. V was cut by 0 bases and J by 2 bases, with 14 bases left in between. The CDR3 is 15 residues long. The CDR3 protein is CSVEDQRDGAYEQYF. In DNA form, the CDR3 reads TGCAGCGTTGAAGATCAACGGGACGGGGCCTACGAGCAGTACTTC.

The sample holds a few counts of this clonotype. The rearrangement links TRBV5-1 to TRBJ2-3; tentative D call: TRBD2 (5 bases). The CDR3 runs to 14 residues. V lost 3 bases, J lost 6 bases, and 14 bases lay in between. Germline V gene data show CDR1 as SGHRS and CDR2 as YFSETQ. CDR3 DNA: TGCGCCAGCAGCTCGCTGGCTAGCCACGATACGCAGTATTTT. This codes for CASSSLASHDTQYF.

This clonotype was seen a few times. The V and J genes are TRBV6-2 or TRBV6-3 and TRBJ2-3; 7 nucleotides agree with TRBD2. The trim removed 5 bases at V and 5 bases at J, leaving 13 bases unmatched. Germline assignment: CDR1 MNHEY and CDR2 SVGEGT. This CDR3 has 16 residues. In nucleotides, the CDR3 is TGTGCCAGCAGTCCCCACCCGGGACTACCCGGAGATACGCAGTATTTT. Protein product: CASSPHPGLPGDTQYF.